The clone carrying this TCR beta chain appeared a few times. Its antigen is as yet unknown. These data belong to a study of cytomegalovirus exposure and HLA in healthy donors. Broader study findings: Overall, approximately 150 TCR beta chains were annotated as cytomegalovirus-associated. Sequencing depth roughly uniform across donors was assumed in presence/absence analyses. TCR beta sequences reportedly predicted most subjects' HLA-A and HLA-B alleles accurately.

PCR used 60 Vbeta primers and 13 Jbeta primers. Only in-frame clones appear in the TCRdb table, and some are missing; sequencing was by immunoSEQ multiplex PCR. The data show some 160,000 clones, roughly 82% seen once. CDR1 and CDR2 from the germline V gene are SGHRS and YFSETQ. The CDR3 extends over 14 amino acids. J gave up 4 bases and V 4 bases, and 8 bases lay outside the gene matches. Sequencing was done on a sample of PBMCs. This receptor was identified in a woman in her twenties or thirties in good health and CMV-seronegative. This chain uses TRBV5-1 with TRBJ2-7; 7 positions agree with TRBD1. For the CDR3, the DNA is TGCGCCAGCAGCCTAGGGACAGTTCCATACGAGCAGTACTTC. It encodes CASSLGTVPYEQYF. The full variable domain, its missing parts supplied by reference TRBV5-1 and TRBJ2-7, is KAGVTQTPRYLIKTRGQQVTLSCSPISGHRSVSWYQQTPGQGLQFLFEYFSETQRNKGNFPGRFSGRQFSNSRSEMNVSTLELGDSALYLCASSLGTVPYEQYFGPGTRLTVT.